Below, one TCR beta chain is given with its context. The clone's antigen remains unknown. Base qualities are not at hand, and no much larger clone is one base apart. The data stem from a study of control samples from healthy donors and cancer patients (TCRdb year 2020). CDR1 MGHRA and CDR2 YSYEKL are derived from the germline V gene. V drops 1 base and J drops 2 bases, leaving 20 bases in between. There are 18 amino acids in the CDR3, from cysteine to phenylalanine inclusive. Kept here is only the CDR3 DNA, which spans 54 bases and is read in frame from base 1. Receptors were amplified or captured by the immunoSEQ multiplex PCR assay. Entries here come from immuneACCESS through TCRdb and include only in-frame sequences with V and J called. Some clones fail to appear in such tables; in the studies checked, an unresolved V gene covers under half of the shortfall, and the cause of the remainder is unknown. The sample table lists around 120,000 clones, around 89% of them with a count of one. 2.3% of the sample is held by the ten biggest clonotypes.

What was sequenced was blood. This clonotype originated in a woman in her seventies in good health. The V gene is TRBV4-1 and the J gene is TRBJ1-1; TRBD1 is a weak D gene call, 5 bases matching. CDR3 reads: CASSQGRWAVGVNTEAFF. The bases read TGCGCCAGCAGCCAAGGGAGGTGGGCGGTGGGGGTTAACACTGAAGCTTTCTTT.